This T cell receptor (beta chain) was captured by sequencing in a study of monozygotic twins with inflammatory bowel disease. Researchers ran eight separate cDNA reactions for each sample. Each CDR3 protein gets one entry in TCRdb, which reprocessed the 5' RACE reads and gives no DNA. The sample yields about 380,000 distinct CDR3 sequences, of which the top ten take up around 2.6%. The CDR3 totals 18 residues. CDR1 and CDR2 (germline): SGDLS, YYNGEE. Source material: blood. This receptor was obtained from a human donor with ulcerative colitis or Crohn's disease, or a healthy co-twin of an affected twin (not recorded which). The chain couples TRBV9 to TRBJ1-2; TCRdb reports TRBD1, a call that lacks DNA to check it against. CDR3 sequence: CASSPGTGGRVANYGYTF.